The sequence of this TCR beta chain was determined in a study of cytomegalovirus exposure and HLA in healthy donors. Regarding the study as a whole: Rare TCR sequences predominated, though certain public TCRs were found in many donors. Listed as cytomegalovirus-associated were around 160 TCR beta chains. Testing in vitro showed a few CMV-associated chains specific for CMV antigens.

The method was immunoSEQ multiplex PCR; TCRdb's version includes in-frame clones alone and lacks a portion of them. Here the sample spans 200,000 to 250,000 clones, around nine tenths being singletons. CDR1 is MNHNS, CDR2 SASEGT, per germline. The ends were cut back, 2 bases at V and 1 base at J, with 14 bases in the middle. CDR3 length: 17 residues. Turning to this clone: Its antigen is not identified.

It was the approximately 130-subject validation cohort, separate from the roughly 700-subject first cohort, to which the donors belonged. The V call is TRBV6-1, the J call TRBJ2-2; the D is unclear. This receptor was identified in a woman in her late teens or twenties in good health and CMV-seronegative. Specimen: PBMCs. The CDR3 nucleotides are TGTGCCAGCAGTGAAAGGAGTGGATCCGTGAACACCGGGGAGCTGTTTTTT. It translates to CASSERSGSVNTGELFF.